These 10 T cell receptor beta chains share one sample of origin, sequenced in a study of beta chain features in type 1 diabetes. Every isolated RNA sample was fully reverse transcribed, so sequencing captured expressed TCRB transcripts. Sequencing used immunoSEQ multiplex PCR; TCRdb keeps in-frame clones, though not all of them. The sample has roughly 120,000 clones; around 40% are singletons. The sequenced sample was stem cell memory CD4+ T cells from blood. These receptors were taken from a woman aged 18-29 years in good health.

This clone occurred a few times. The rearrangement links TRBV10-2 to TRBJ2-1; 9 bases align to TRBD2. V lost 9 bases to trimming and J lost 1 base; unmatched junction nucleotides: 10. CDR1 and CDR2 from the germline V gene are WSHSY and SAAADI. The CDR3 is 16 amino acids. For the CDR3, the DNA is TGCGCCAGTCAAGGGTTCAGCGGGAGGTCCTACAATGAGCAGTTCTTC. Protein: CASQGFSGRSYNEQFF.

This clone came up a few times. The chain employs TRBV7-9 and TRBJ2-7; D is unresolved. Trimming left V 0 bases short and J 7 bases short, with 4 bases between. CDR1 is SEHNR, CDR2 FQNEAQ, per germline (reference sequence). The CDR3 contains 11 residues. The CDR3 DNA sequence: TGTGCCAGCAGCTTAGCCGGGGAGCAGTACTTC. Translated, it gives CASSLAGEQYF.

This clone was seen a few times. This chain links TRBV6-5 with TRBJ1-2, with D tentatively TRBD1 (5 bases). The CDR3 sequence is 13 residues long. The germline V gene has CDR1 MNHEY and CDR2 SVGAGI. The V gene lost 7 bases and the J gene lost 3 bases, with 12 bases spanning the gap. The CDR3 spells CASTLGGDYGYTF. CDR3 nucleotides: TGTGCCAGCACCCTGGGGGGGGACTATGGCTACACCTTC.

There are a few counts of this clone. The rearrangement uses TRBV10-2 and TRBJ1-4; no reliable D call. This CDR3 is built from 14 residues. Germline V CDR1 and CDR2: WSHSY, SAAADI. V was cut by 3 bases and J by 0 bases, with 5 bases left in between. CDR3 amino acids: CASSEGATNEKLFF. The CDR3 DNA follows: TGCGCCAGCAGTGAAGGAGCAACTAATGAAAAACTGTTTTTT.

This clone was counted a few times. The chain joins TRBV5-1 to TRBJ2-5; D not certain. The germline V gene has CDR1 SGHRS and CDR2 YFSETQ. The CDR3 has 11 amino acids. Between the trimmed V and J ends, which lost 4 bases and 7 bases, there was a span of 8 bases. CDR3 bases: TGCGCCAGCAGCGAGGTGCGGACCCAGTACTTC. The encoded protein is CASSEVRTQYF.

The sample holds one count of this clone. CDR3 region: CASSTPTGNKNIQYF. CDR3 coding DNA: TGTGCCAGCAGCACCCCGACAGGGAACAAAAACATTCAGTACTTC. The V gene is TRBV6-1, the J gene TRBJ2-4; TRBD1 aligns across 7 bases. J was trimmed by 3 bases and V by 6 bases; bases with no gene match: 8. The CDR3 length is 15 residues. The germline V gene has CDR1 MNHNS and CDR2 SASEGT.

The chain couples TRBV11-2 to TRBJ1-4; possibly TRBD1 for D (6 bases). From germline, CDR1 is SGHAT and CDR2 FQNNGV. Trimming cost V 5 bases and J 5 bases, with 15 bases left between them. This CDR3 has 15 amino acids. The DNA of the CDR3 is TGTGCCAGCAGCCCGGGGGGCACCTCAAATGAAAAACTGTTTTTT. Residues: CASSPGGTSNEKLFF.

J is TRBJ1-1 and V is TRBV30, with D perhaps TRBD1 (5 bases). The CDR3 runs to 14 residues. CDR1 and CDR2 from the germline V gene are GTSNPN and SVGIG (reference sequence). V was shortened by 2 bases and J by 6 bases, with 16 bases between the two germline ends. In DNA form, the CDR3 reads TGTGCCTGGAGTCTAGGGTCCCCGGGGGCTGAAGCTTTCTTT. Translating gives CAWSLGSPGAEAFF.

This clone was detected only once. This chain uses TRBV4-1 with TRBJ2-3; 8 bases line up with TRBD2. The germline gives CDR1 MGHRA, CDR2 YSYEKL. J gave up 0 bases and V 2 bases, and 13 bases lay outside the gene matches. This CDR3 spans 19 amino acids. As DNA, the CDR3 is TGCGCCAGCAGCCAATTCCCGGTCCGGGGGGGAAAAAGCACAGATACGCAGTATTTT. This translates into CASSQFPVRGGKSTDTQYF.

This clone came up a few times. The chain carries TRBV5-4 and TRBJ1-5, with D uncertain. This CDR3 spans 13 amino acids. The germline gives CDR1 SGHNT, CDR2 YYREEE (reference sequence). V was trimmed by 0 bases and J by 8 bases, leaving 9 bases between them. CDR3 amino acids: CASSLDQAEPQHF. Here the CDR3 DNA reads TGTGCCAGCAGCTTGGATCAGGCTGAGCCCCAGCATTTT. The whole variable domain, filled in from reference TRBV5-4 and TRBJ1-5, reads ETGVTQSPTHLIKTRGQQVTLRCSSQSGHNTVSWYQQALGQGPQFIFQYYREEENGRGNFPPRFSGLQFPNYSSELNVNALELDDSALYLCASSLDQAEPQHFGDGTRLSIL.